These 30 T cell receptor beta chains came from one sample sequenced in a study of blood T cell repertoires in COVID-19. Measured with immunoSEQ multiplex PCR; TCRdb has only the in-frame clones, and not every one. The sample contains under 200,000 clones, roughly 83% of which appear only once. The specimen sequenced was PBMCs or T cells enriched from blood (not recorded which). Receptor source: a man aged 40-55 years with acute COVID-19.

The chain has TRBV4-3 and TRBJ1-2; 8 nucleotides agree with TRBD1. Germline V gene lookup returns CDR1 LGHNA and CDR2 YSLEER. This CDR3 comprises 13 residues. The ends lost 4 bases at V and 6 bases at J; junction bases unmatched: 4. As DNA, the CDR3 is TGCGCCAGCAGCCGAGAACAGGGGGATGGCTACACCTTC. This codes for CASSREQGDGYTF.

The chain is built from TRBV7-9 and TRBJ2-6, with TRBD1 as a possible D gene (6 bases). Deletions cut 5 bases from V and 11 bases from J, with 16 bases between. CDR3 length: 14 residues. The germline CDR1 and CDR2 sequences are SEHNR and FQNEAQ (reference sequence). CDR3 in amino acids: CASSTPTGPDVLTF. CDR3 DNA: TGTGCCAGCAGCACCCCGACAGGTCCTGACGTCCTGACTTTC.

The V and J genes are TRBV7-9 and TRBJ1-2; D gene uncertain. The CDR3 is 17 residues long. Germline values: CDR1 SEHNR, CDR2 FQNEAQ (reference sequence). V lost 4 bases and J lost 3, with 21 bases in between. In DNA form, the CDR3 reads TGTGCCAGCAGCTCTAAAGGACGGGCCGGGCGGGACTATGGCTACACCTTC. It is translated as CASSSKGRAGRDYGYTF.

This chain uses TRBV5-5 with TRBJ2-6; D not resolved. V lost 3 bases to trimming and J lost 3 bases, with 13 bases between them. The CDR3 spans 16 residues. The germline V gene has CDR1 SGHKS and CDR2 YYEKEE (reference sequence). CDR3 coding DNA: TGTGCCAGCAGCTCTAGGTCCCGTCGTGGGGCCAACGTCCTGACTTTC. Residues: CASSSRSRRGANVLTF.

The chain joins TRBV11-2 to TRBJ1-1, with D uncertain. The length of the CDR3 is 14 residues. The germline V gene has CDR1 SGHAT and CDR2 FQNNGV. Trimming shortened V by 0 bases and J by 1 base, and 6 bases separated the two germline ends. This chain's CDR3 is CASSLDLRNTEAFF. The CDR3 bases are TGTGCCAGCAGCTTAGATCTAAGGAACACTGAAGCTTTCTTT.

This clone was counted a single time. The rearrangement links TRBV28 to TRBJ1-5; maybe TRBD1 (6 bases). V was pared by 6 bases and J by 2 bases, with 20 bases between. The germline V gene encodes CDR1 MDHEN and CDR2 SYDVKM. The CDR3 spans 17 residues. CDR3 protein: CASRSGIRRTGNQPQHF. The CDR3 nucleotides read TGTGCCAGCAGATCGGGAATCCGTCGGACAGGCAATCAGCCCCAGCATTTT.

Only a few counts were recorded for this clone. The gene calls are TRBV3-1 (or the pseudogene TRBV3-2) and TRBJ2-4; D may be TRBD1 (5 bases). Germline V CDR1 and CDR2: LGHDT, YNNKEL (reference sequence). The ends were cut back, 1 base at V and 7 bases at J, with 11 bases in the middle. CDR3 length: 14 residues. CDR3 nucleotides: TGTGCCAGCAGCCAAGTACAGGAGAGGAACATTCAGTACTTC. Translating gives CASSQVQERNIQYF.

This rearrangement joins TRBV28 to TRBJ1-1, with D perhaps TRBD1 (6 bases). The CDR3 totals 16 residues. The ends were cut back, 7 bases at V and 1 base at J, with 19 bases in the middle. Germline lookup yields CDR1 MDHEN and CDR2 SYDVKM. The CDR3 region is CASNAPRTDRNTEAFF. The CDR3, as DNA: TGTGCCAGCAACGCACCGCGGACAGATAGGAACACTGAAGCTTTCTTT.

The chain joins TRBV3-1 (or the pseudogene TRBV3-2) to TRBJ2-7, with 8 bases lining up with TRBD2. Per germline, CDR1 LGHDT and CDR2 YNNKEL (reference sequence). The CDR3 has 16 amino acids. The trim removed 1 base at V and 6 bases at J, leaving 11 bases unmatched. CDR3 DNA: TGTGCCAGCAGCCAAGGAATCGGCGGGAGGTCGGGCGAGCAGTACTTC. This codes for CASSQGIGGRSGEQYF.

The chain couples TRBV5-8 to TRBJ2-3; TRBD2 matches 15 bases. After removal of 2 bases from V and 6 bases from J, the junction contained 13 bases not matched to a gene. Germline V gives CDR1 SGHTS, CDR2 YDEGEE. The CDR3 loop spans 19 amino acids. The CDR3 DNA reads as TGTGCCAGCAGCTTAAGGCGCACGATAGGACTAGCGGGAGGGGATACGCAGTATTTT. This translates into CASSLRRTIGLAGGDTQYF.

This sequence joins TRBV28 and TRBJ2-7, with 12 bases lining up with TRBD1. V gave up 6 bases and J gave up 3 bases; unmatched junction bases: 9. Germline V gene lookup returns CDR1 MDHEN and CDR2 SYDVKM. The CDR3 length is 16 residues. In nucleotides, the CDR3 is TGTGCCAGCAGCCCTTACGGGACAGGGGGCCTCTACGAGCAGTACTTC. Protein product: CASSPYGTGGLYEQYF.

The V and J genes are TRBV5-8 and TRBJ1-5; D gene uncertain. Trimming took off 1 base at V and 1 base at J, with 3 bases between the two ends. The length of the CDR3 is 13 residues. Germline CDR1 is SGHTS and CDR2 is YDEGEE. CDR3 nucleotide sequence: TGTGCCAGCAGCTTGCGGAGCAATCAGCCCCAGCATTTT. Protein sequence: CASSLRSNQPQHF. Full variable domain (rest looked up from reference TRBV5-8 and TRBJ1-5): EAGVTQSPTHLIKTRGQQATLRCSPISGHTSVYWYQQALGLGLQFLLWYDEGEERNRGNFPPRFSGRQFPNYSSELNVNALELEDSALYLCASSLRSNQPQHFGDGTRLSIL.

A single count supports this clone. The CDR3: CASSQGQGGGANVLTF. CDR3 in DNA: TGTGCCAGCAGCCAAGGACAGGGCGGCGGGGCCAACGTCCTGACTTTC. The chain has TRBV7-2 and TRBJ2-6, with TRBD1 matching 8 bases. The CDR3 is made up of 16 amino acids. Germline lookup yields CDR1 SGHTA and CDR2 FQGNSA. The trim removed 5 bases at V and 4 bases at J, leaving 7 bases unmatched.

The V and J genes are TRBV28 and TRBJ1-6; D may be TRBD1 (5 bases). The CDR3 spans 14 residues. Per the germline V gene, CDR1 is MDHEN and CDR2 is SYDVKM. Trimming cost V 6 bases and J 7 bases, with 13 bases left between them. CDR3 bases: TGTGCCAGCAGCGCCGAGTACAGGAATTCACCCCTCCACTTT. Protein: CASSAEYRNSPLHF.

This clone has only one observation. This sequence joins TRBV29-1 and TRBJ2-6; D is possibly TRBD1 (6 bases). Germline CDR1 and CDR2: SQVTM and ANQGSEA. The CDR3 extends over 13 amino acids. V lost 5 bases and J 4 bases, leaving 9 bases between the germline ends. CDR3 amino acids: CSVTGSGANVLTF. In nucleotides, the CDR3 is TGCAGCGTTACAGGGTCAGGGGCCAACGTCCTGACTTTC.

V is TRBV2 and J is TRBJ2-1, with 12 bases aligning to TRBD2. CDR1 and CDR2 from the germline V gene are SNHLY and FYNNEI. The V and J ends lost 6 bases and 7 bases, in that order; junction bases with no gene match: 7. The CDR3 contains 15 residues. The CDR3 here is CASSPTSGRLNEQFF. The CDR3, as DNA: TGTGCCAGCAGCCCGACTAGCGGGAGACTGAATGAGCAGTTCTTC.

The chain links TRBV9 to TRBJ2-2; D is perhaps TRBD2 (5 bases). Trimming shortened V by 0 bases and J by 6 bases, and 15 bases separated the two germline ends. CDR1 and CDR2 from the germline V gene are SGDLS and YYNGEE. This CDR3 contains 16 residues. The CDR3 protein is CASSVEQWEFAGELFF. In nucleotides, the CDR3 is TGTGCCAGCAGCGTAGAACAGTGGGAGTTCGCCGGGGAGCTGTTTTTT.

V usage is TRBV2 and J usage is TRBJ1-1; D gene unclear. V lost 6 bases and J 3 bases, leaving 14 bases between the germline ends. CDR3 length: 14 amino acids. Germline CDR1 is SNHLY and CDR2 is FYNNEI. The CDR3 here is CASSSTVPDTEAFF. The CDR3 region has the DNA TGTGCCAGCAGCTCAACAGTTCCGGACACTGAAGCTTTCTTT.

CDR3 amino acids: CAWSVHQAGRQPQHF. The CDR3 DNA reads as TGTGCCTGGAGTGTACATCAGGCCGGTCGTCAGCCCCAGCATTTT. This chain joins TRBV30 and TRBJ1-5, with D unclear. The V end lost 0 bases, the J end lost 6 bases, and 15 bases lay between the germline ends. The CDR3 is 15 residues long. Germline CDR1 reads GTSNPN; CDR2 reads SVGIG (reference sequence). The full variable domain, its missing parts supplied by reference TRBV30 and TRBJ1-5, is SQTIHQWPATLVQPVGSPLSLECTVEGTSNPNLYWYRQAAGRGLQLLFYSVGIGQISSEVPQNLSASRPQDRQFILSSKKLLLSDSGFYLCAWSVHQAGRQPQHFGDGTRLSIL.

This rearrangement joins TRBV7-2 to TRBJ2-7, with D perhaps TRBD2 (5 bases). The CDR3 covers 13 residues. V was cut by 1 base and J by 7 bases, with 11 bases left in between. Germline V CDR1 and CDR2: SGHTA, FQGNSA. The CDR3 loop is CASSLEVTGEQYF. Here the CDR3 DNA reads TGTGCCAGCAGCTTAGAGGTGACGGGAGAGCAGTACTTC.

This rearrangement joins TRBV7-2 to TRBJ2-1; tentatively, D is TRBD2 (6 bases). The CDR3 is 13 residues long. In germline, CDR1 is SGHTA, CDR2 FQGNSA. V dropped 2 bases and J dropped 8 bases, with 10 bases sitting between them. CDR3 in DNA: TGTGCCAGCAGCTTATGGCGGGATTATGAGCAGTTCTTC. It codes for CASSLWRDYEQFF.

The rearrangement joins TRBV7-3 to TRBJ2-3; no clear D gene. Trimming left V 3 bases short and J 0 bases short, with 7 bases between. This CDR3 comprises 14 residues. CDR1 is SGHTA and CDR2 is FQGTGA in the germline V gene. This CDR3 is CASSLFSSTDTQYF. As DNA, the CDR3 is TGTGCCAGCAGCTTGTTCTCTAGCACAGATACGCAGTATTTT.

CDR3 in amino acids: CASSPMGQRPQETQYF. CDR3 bases: TGTGCCAGCTCACCAATGGGCCAACGACCCCAAGAGACCCAGTACTTC. The J gene is TRBJ2-5, the V gene TRBV18; no definite D call. Germline values: CDR1 KGHSH, CDR2 LQKENI. The CDR3 length is 16 residues. V shed 2 bases and J shed 1 base, with 14 bases lying between them.

CDR3 nucleotide sequence: TGCGCCAGCAGCCAAGTTCCAGGGAACGGTGAAAAACTGTTTTTT. Amino acid sequence: CASSQVPGNGEKLFF. V is TRBV4-1 and J is TRBJ1-4, with D possibly TRBD1 on 5 matching bases. Germline CDR1 reads MGHRA; CDR2 reads YSYEKL. Trimming left V 1 base short and J 7 bases short, with 13 bases between. This CDR3 comprises 15 residues.

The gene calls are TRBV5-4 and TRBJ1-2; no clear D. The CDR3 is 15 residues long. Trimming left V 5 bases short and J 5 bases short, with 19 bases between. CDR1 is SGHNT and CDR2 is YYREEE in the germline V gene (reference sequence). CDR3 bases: TGTGCCAGCAGTCCGAGCGTTAGGACTTCATATGGCTACACCTTC. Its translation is CASSPSVRTSYGYTF.

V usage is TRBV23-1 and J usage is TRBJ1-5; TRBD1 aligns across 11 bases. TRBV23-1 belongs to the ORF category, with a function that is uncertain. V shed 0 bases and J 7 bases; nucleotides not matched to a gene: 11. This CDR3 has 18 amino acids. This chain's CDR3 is CASSQSNRTGGGRQPQHF. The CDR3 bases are TGCGCCAGCAGTCAATCGAATAGGACAGGGGGCGGACGGCAGCCCCAGCATTTT.

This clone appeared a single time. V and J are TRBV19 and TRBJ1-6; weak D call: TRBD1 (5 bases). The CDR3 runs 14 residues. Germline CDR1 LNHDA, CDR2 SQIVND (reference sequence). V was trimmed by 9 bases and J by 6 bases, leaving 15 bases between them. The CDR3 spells CASMIGGGNSPLHF. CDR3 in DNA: TGTGCCAGCATGATCGGGGGGGGTAATTCACCCCTCCACTTT.

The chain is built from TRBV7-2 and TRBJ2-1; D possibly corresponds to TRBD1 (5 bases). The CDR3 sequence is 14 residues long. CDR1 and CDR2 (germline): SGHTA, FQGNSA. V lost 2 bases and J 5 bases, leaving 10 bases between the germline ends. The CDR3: CASSLWQGHNEQFF. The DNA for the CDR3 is TGTGCCAGCAGCTTATGGCAGGGCCACAATGAGCAGTTCTTC.

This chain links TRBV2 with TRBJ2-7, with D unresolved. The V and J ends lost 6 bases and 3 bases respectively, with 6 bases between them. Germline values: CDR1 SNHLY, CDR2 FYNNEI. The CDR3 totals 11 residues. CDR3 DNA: TGTGCCAGCAGACGCTACTACGAGCAGTACTTC. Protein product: CASRRYYEQYF.

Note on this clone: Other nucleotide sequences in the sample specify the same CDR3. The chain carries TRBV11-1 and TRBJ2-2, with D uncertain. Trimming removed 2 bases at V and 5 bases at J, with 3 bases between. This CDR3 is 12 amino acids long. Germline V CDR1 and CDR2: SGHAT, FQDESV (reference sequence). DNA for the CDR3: TGTGCCAGCAGCTTATCGACCGGGGAGCTGTTTTTT. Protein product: CASSLSTGELFF.